These 16 T cell receptor beta chains originate from one sample sequenced in a study of shared clonotypes between healthy human individuals. Sequenced by immunoSEQ multiplex PCR; TCRdb stores in-frame clones only, minus some. This repertoire shows 600,000 to 750,000 clones, 55% to 75% found once; its top ten account for roughly 1.8%. The sample consisted of memory CD4+ T cells sorted from blood. Subset: CD45RA-negative fraction. Source of these receptors: a woman aged 25 to 39 in good health.

This clone was seen just once. The chain carries TRBV28 and TRBJ2-7; 10 nucleotides agree with TRBD2. Germline CDR1 reads MDHEN; CDR2 reads SYDVKM. The V and J ends lost 5 bases and 3 bases, in that order; junction bases with no gene match: 7. The CDR3 is 15 amino acids. The CDR3 sequence is CASSLRLAGVYEQYF. DNA of the CDR3: TGTGCCAGCAGTCTTCGGCTAGCGGGAGTCTACGAGCAGTACTTC.

On this clone itself: Possible read error: a much larger clone is one base away. The rearrangement links TRBV7-9 to TRBJ2-3; 8 nucleotides agree with TRBD2. The CDR3 runs 13 residues. The V gene end was trimmed by 5 bases and the J gene end by 4 bases; junction bases not matched to a gene: 2. Germline loops: CDR1 SEHNR, CDR2 FQNEAQ (reference sequence). The CDR3 sequence is CASSPAGADTQYF. Here the CDR3 DNA reads TGTGCCAGCAGCCCAGCGGGAGCAGATACGCAGTATTTT.

The chain combines TRBV5-1 with TRBJ2-7, with D tentatively TRBD2 (10 bases). The germline CDR1 and CDR2 sequences are SGHRS and YFSETQ. The CDR3 loop spans 17 amino acids. V was trimmed by 1 base and J by 7 bases, leaving 24 bases between them. The CDR3 is CASSLTLAGQGLREQYF. CDR3 DNA: TGCGCCAGCAGCTTGACACTAGCGGGACAGGGTCTCCGGGAGCAGTACTTC.

The chain couples TRBV6-1 to TRBJ2-3, with D perhaps given as TRBD1 or TRBD2 (5 bases each). The germline V gene has CDR1 MNHNS and CDR2 SASEGT. The CDR3 runs to 15 residues. V was cut by 4 bases and J by 3 bases, with 14 bases left in between. Written as DNA, the CDR3 is TGTGCCAGCAGTGGGGACGGTTTAGGGACAGATACGCAGTATTTT. It encodes CASSGDGLGTDTQYF.

This clone turned up a few times. The rearrangement uses TRBV5-1 and TRBJ2-1; 10 nucleotides match TRBD2. The CDR3 runs to 18 residues. V lost 6 bases, J lost 7 bases, and 19 bases stayed unmatched. In germline, CDR1 is SGHRS, CDR2 YFSETQ. The CDR3 DNA is TGCGCCAGCACAGCCCCTTTAAAGCGGGAGGGCCGTTTTAATGAGCAGTTCTTC. Translation: CASTAPLKREGRFNEQFF.

This clone came up a few times. The V call is TRBV7-6, the J call TRBJ2-5, with D perhaps TRBD1 (6 bases). V dropped 3 bases and J dropped 4 bases, with 9 bases sitting between them. The germline V gene encodes CDR1 SGHVS and CDR2 FNYEAQ. The CDR3 extends over 13 amino acids. The CDR3 here is CASSFGRGETQYF. In DNA, the CDR3 is TGTGCCAGCAGCTTCGGCAGGGGAGAGACCCAGTACTTC.

The chain employs TRBV7-6 and TRBJ2-7, with D possibly TRBD2 on 6 matching bases. The germline V gene encodes CDR1 SGHVS and CDR2 FNYEAQ. There are 14 residues in the CDR3. Trimming shortened V by 5 bases and J by 5 bases, and 16 bases separated the two germline ends. CDR3 protein: CASSPLTSNDEQYF. The CDR3 DNA sequence: TGTGCCAGCAGCCCCTTGACTAGTAACGACGAGCAGTACTTC.

This chain connects TRBV30 to TRBJ1-3; unclear D gene. CDR3 length: 16 residues. Trimming took 4 bases from V and 0 from J, leaving 16 bases between them. The germline V gene has CDR1 GTSNPN and CDR2 SVGIG (reference sequence). The CDR3 reads CAWIRQDTLSGNTIYF. The CDR3 DNA sequence: TGTGCCTGGATTCGGCAAGACACCCTCTCTGGAAACACCATATATTTT.

The genes are TRBV29-1 and TRBJ1-5; D might be TRBD1 (5 bases). The germline gives CDR1 SQVTM, CDR2 ANQGSEA. V was shortened by 4 bases and J by 1 base, with 11 bases between the two germline ends. The CDR3 has 14 residues. CDR3 coding DNA: TGCAGCGTTGCCCAGGGAGGAAGCAATCAGCCCCAGCATTTT. This sequence encodes CSVAQGGSNQPQHF.

The chain uses TRBV11-2 and TRBJ2-7, with a weak D call TRBD2 (5 bases). CDR3 length: 16 residues. From germline, CDR1 is SGHAT and CDR2 FQNNGV. The ends were cut back, 1 base at V and 0 bases at J, with 13 bases in the middle. The CDR3 reads CASSLVAGPSSYEQYF. The CDR3 DNA sequence: TGTGCCAGCAGCTTAGTCGCGGGTCCAAGCTCCTACGAGCAGTACTTC.

This clone was observed many times. J is TRBJ2-1 and V is TRBV28; TRBD1 agrees at 9 bases. V lost 6 bases and J lost 5; bases outside the gene matches: 8. Germline V gene data show CDR1 as MDHEN and CDR2 as SYDVKM. The CDR3 is made up of 15 amino acids. CDR3 bases: TGTGCCAGCAGGGCCCCCGGGACAGGGAACAATGAGCAGTTCTTC. Translated, it gives CASRAPGTGNNEQFF.

The chain couples TRBV27 to TRBJ1-1, with D perhaps TRBD1 (6 bases). The V and J ends lost 8 bases and 1 base respectively, with 11 bases between them. Germline V gene lookup returns CDR1 MNHEY and CDR2 SMNVEV (reference sequence). This CDR3 spans 13 amino acids. CDR3: CASGGQWNTEAFF. CDR3 nucleotides: TGTGCCAGCGGGGGGCAGTGGAACACTGAAGCTTTCTTT.

The J gene is TRBJ2-5, the V gene TRBV29-1, with D perhaps TRBD1 (5 bases). Trimming left V 3 bases short and J 7 bases short, with 12 bases between. Germline CDR1 reads SQVTM; CDR2 reads ANQGSEA. This CDR3 spans 12 amino acids. CDR3 sequence: CSVDMDTGTQYF. Here the CDR3 DNA reads TGCAGCGTTGATATGGACACAGGGACCCAGTACTTC.

This clone was counted a few times. The chain recombines TRBV7-9 with TRBJ2-1, with TRBD2 matching over 11 bases. Germline V lookup: CDR1 SEHNR, CDR2 FQNEAQ (reference sequence). The CDR3 is 16 amino acids. The V and J ends lost 5 bases and 9 bases, in that order; junction bases with no gene match: 12. CDR3 amino acids: CASSPVAGGPPGEQFF. The CDR3 DNA sequence: TGTGCCAGCAGCCCCGTAGCGGGAGGGCCCCCGGGTGAGCAGTTCTTC.

The chain links TRBV28 to TRBJ2-7; 9 bases agree with TRBD1. Germline-derived CDR1 and CDR2 are MDHEN and SYDVKM. The CDR3 is 15 residues long. J gave up 1 base and V 7 bases, and 8 bases lay outside the gene matches. The CDR3 sequence: CASNSFGTGSYEQYF. Written as DNA, the CDR3 is TGTGCCAGCAACTCCTTCGGGACAGGGTCCTACGAGCAGTACTTC. Variable domain in full (rest from reference TRBV28 and TRBJ2-7): DVKVTQSSRYLVKRTGEKVFLECVQDMDHENMFWYRQDPGLGLRLIYFSYDVKMKEKGDIPEGYSVSREKKERFSLILESASTNQTSMYLCASNSFGTGSYEQYFGPGTRLTVT.

V is TRBV9 and J is TRBJ2-1; D is perhaps TRBD1 or TRBD2 (5 bases each). CDR3 length equals 14 residues. Per germline, CDR1 SGDLS and CDR2 YYNGEE. V was shortened by 4 bases and J by 1 base, with 9 bases between the two germline ends. Here the CDR3 reads CASSRGRSYNEQFF. The CDR3 region has the DNA TGTGCCAGCAGCCGGGGCAGGTCCTACAATGAGCAGTTCTTC. Using reference TRBV9 and TRBJ2-1 for the parts outside the CDR3, the full variable domain is DSGVTQTPKHLITATGQRVTLRCSPRSGDLSVYWYQQSLDQGLQFLIQYYNGEERAKGNILERFSAQQFPDLHSELNLSSLELGDSALYFCASSRGRSYNEQFFGPGTRLTVL.